These 15 T cell receptor beta chains originate from one sample sequenced in a study of cytomegalovirus exposure and HLA in healthy donors. With 60 Vbeta and 13 Jbeta primers, the PCR was carried out. Produced via immunoSEQ multiplex PCR; TCRdb's table is partial and in-frame only. The sample contains about 200,000 clones, roughly 88% of which appear only once. Sequences were obtained from PBMCs. These receptors all stem from a boy between 2 and 15 years old in good health and CMV-seronegative.

The V and J genes are TRBV21-1 and TRBJ1-4. TRBV21-1 is given as a pseudogene. The CDR3 runs 15 residues. CDR3 sequence (DNA): TGTGCCAGCAGCAAACAAGGACCACGAGGGGAAAAACTGTTTTTT. This gives the protein CASSKQGPRGEKLFF.

The CDR3: CASSTSGAGYNEQFF. For the CDR3, the DNA is TGTGCCAGTAGTACTAGCGGGGCGGGCTACAATGAGCAGTTCTTC. The V gene is TRBV19, the J gene TRBJ2-1; 9 bases are shared with TRBD2. The CDR3 is 15 amino acids. Germline CDR1 and CDR2: LNHDA and SQIVND (reference sequence). With V trimmed by 4 bases and J by 3 bases, 4 bases remained unmatched.

This clone was seen a few times. The chain couples TRBV28 to TRBJ1-2; no clear D. This CDR3 has 12 amino acids. Germline V gene sequence: CDR1 MDHEN, CDR2 SYDVKM. V was shortened by 5 bases and J by 2 bases, with 6 bases between the two germline ends. CDR3 sequence (DNA): TGTGCCAGCAGTCCCGGGAACTATGGCTACACCTTC. Protein product: CASSPGNYGYTF.

CDR3 in amino acids: CASSRTGGGYGYTF. The CDR3 DNA follows: TGTGCCAGCAGCCGGACGGGAGGAGGCTATGGCTACACCTTC. The genes are TRBV2 and TRBJ1-2; D gene unclear. The length of the CDR3 is 14 residues. Germline loops: CDR1 SNHLY, CDR2 FYNNEI. V lost 6 bases to trimming and J lost 4 bases, with 15 bases between them.

This clone has a single count. The rearrangement joins TRBV7-8 to TRBJ2-3; the D gene is possibly TRBD2 (6 bases). This CDR3 comprises 13 residues. Germline-derived CDR1 and CDR2 are SGHVS and FQNEAQ. Trimming removed 2 bases at V and 8 bases at J, with 11 bases between. The CDR3 coding sequence is TGTGCCAGCAGCTTAACGGGGGATGGTACGCAGTATTTT. Translation: CASSLTGDGTQYF. Looking up the rest from reference TRBV7-8 and TRBJ2-3 gives the full variable domain: GAGVSQSPRYKVAKRGQDVALRCDPISGHVSLFWYQQALGQGPEFLTYFQNEAQLDKSGLPSDRFFAERPEGSVSTLKIQRTQQEDSAVYLCASSLTGDGTQYFGPGTRLTVL.

This clone appeared a few times. This chain uses TRBV9 with TRBJ1-1; D perhaps matches TRBD1 (5 bases). This CDR3 region has 11 residues. Germline values: CDR1 SGDLS, CDR2 YYNGEE. The V gene lost 3 bases and the J gene lost 8 bases, with 8 bases spanning the gap. The CDR3 nucleotides are TGTGCCAGCAGCGATGGGGGGGAAGCTTTCTTT. Translation gives CASSDGGEAFF.

This rearrangement joins TRBV4-2 to TRBJ2-1, with TRBD1 as a possible D gene (6 bases). The ends were cut back, 0 bases at V and 1 base at J, with 10 bases in the middle. The CDR3 loop spans 16 amino acids. The germline gives CDR1 LGHNA, CDR2 YNFKEQ. CDR3 nucleotides: TGTGCCAGCAGCCAAGAACAGGGTTGGTCCTACAATGAGCAGTTCTTC. Its translation is CASSQEQGWSYNEQFF.

The chain carries TRBV5-6 and TRBJ2-1, with TRBD2 matching over 12 bases. CDR3 size: 13 residues. After removal of 4 bases from V and 10 bases from J, the junction contained 3 bases not matched to a gene. Germline-derived CDR1 and CDR2 are SGHDT and YYEEEE. The CDR3 is CASSQGLAGEQFF. Written as DNA, the CDR3 is TGTGCCAGCAGCCAGGGACTAGCGGGCGAGCAGTTCTTC.

The rearrangement links TRBV6-6 to TRBJ1-2; weak D call: TRBD1 (6 bases). Trimming removed 4 bases at V and 3 bases at J, with 12 bases between. CDR3 length: 14 residues. CDR1 and CDR2 from the germline V gene are MNHNY and SVGAGI (reference sequence). The CDR3 nucleotides are TGTGCCAGCAGTTTTAGTCGACAGGACTATGGCTACACCTTC. Encoded protein: CASSFSRQDYGYTF.

The rearrangement joins TRBV5-8 to TRBJ2-1; D is possibly TRBD2 (6 bases). The germline V and J ends were trimmed by 2 bases and 6 bases, with 9 bases remaining between them. CDR1 is SGHTS, CDR2 YDEGEE, per germline. This CDR3 comprises 13 residues. CDR3 in amino acids: CASSFLGGNEQFF. The CDR3 DNA reads TGTGCCAGCAGCTTTTTGGGGGGCAATGAGCAGTTCTTC.

This rearrangement joins TRBV5-4 to TRBJ2-3, with 9 bases that match TRBD1. The germline gives CDR1 SGHNT, CDR2 YYREEE (reference sequence). Losses at the gene ends were 0 bases for V and 1 base for J; bases not matched to a gene: 6. The CDR3 consists of 17 residues. In nucleotides, the CDR3 is TGTGCCAGCAGCTTGGATTGGACAGGGGCCGGCACAGATACGCAGTATTTT. Translating it yields CASSLDWTGAGTDTQYF.

The CDR3 DNA reads as TGCAGTGCAAGTAGGGGGGGGACCCAGTACTTC. It codes for CSASRGGTQYF. V usage is TRBV20-1 and J usage is TRBJ2-5, with a tentative D call TRBD2 (7 bases). The length of the CDR3 is 11 residues. Per the germline V gene, CDR1 is DFQATT and CDR2 is SNEGSKA (reference sequence). Between the trimmed V and J ends, which lost 6 bases and 7 bases, there was a span of 12 bases.

J is TRBJ2-5 and V is TRBV5-5; 8 bases are a match to TRBD1. The J call may be faulty, since TRBJ2-7 better matches the DNA end. CDR1 and CDR2 from the germline V gene are SGHKS and YYEKEE (reference sequence). This CDR3 is built from 14 residues. The CDR3 spells CASSSWDRSYEQYF. CDR3 bases: TGTGCCAGCAGCTCGTGGGACAGGTCCTACGAGCAGTACTTC.

The chain employs TRBV5-4 and TRBJ2-5; D may be TRBD1 (6 bases). The J call is in doubt because the DNA end fits TRBJ2-7 better. The length of the CDR3 is 13 residues. The V gene's germline CDR1 is SGHNT and CDR2 YYREEE (reference sequence). The CDR3 coding sequence is TGTGCCAGCAGCCGCCGGGACACCTACGAGCAGTACTTC. The encoded protein is CASSRRDTYEQYF.

This clone has a single count. This rearrangement joins TRBV5-4 to TRBJ2-1; 11 bases are shared with TRBD2. In germline, CDR1 is SGHNT, CDR2 YYREEE (reference sequence). Trimming removed 3 bases from V and 5 bases from J; junction bases left unmatched: 4. This CDR3 spans 15 amino acids. The CDR3 sequence: CASSSGLAEHNEQFF. Written as DNA, the CDR3 is TGTGCCAGCAGCTCGGGACTAGCGGAACACAATGAGCAGTTCTTC. The full variable domain, in which reference TRBV5-4 and TRBJ2-1 provide the parts outside the CDR3, is ETGVTQSPTHLIKTRGQQVTLRCSSQSGHNTVSWYQQALGQGPQFIFQYYREEENGRGNFPPRFSGLQFPNYSSELNVNALELDDSALYLCASSSGLAEHNEQFFGPGTRLTVL.